These T cell receptor beta chains were read from a single sample in a study of blood T cell repertoires in COVID-19. The assay was immunoSEQ multiplex PCR, and TCRdb's table has in-frame clones only and misses some. The sample has around 250,000 clones; around four fifths are singletons. Sequencing used peripheral blood. Every receptor here comes from a man aged 60-69 years who had recovered from COVID-19. CDR3s include the opening cysteine and the closing phenylalanine or tryptophan. The D gene is left open where the match is weak. Clone size is shown for a subset of rows, as once, few, many or a class of expanded clone.

j_call	clone_size	cdr3_length	v_call	d_call	cdr3_nt	cdr3_aa
TRBJ1-1	.	12	TRBV10-3	TRBD1	TGTGCCACCAGGACAGGGAACACTGAAGCTTTCTTT	CATRTGNTEAFF
TRBJ1-1	.	15	TRBV5-5	TRBD1	TGTGCCAGCAGCTTGACAGACAGGGATAACACTGAAGCTTTCTTT	CASSLTDRDNTEAFF
TRBJ1-2	.	14	TRBV2	.	TGTGCCAGCAGCCGCCGGGACACCGTCTATGGCTACACCTTC	CASSRRDTVYGYTF
TRBJ1-1	.	15	TRBV30	.	TGTGCCTGGAGTGTGATCCCCGGCAGGAAAACTGAAGCTTTCTTT	CAWSVIPGRKTEAFF
TRBJ2-3	.	14	TRBV9	.	TGTGCCAGCAGCGCGAGCCAGGCGACAGATACGCAGTATTTT	CASSASQATDTQYF
TRBJ1-5	once	14	TRBV20-1	.	TGCAGTGCTAGTGTTGCGAGGGCCAATCAGCCCCAGCATTTT	CSASVARANQPQHF
TRBJ2-7	.	18	TRBV11-2	TRBD2	TGTGCCAGCAGCTTAGGGGGGGTAGCGGGGAGGATGCCCTACGAGCAGTACTTC	CASSLGGVAGRMPYEQYF
TRBJ1-1	once	14	TRBV5-1	.	TGCGCCAGCAGCTTGAGCGACTATAACACTGAAGCTTTCTTT	CASSLSDYNTEAFF
TRBJ1-5	.	16	TRBV27	TRBD1	TGTGCCAGCAGTTTATCAGGCAGGGGGCTAATTCAGCCCCAGCATTTT	CASSLSGRGLIQPQHF
TRBJ1-2	.	13	TRBV29-1	TRBD1	TGCAGCGCTGGCCCTGGACAGGGGGGTGGCTACACCTTC	CSAGPGQGGGYTF
TRBJ2-2	few	16	TRBV12-5	TRBD1	TGTGCTAGTGGTTCCTTGGGGCAGGGGACAGTCGGGGAGCTGTTTTTT	CASGSLGQGTVGELFF
TRBJ2-7	.	15	TRBV27	TRBD2	TGTGCCAGCAGTTTACAACGAGGCGGGGGCTACGAGCAGTACTTC	CASSLQRGGGYEQYF
TRBJ2-5	.	13	TRBV19	.	TGTGCCAGTAGTATTTGGTCGGGGGAGACCCAGTACTTC	CASSIWSGETQYF
TRBJ2-1	.	18	TRBV3-1/TRBV3-2	.	TGTGCCAGCAGCCTAAGCAGGGCAGGTCTAAACTCCTACAATGAGCAGTTCTTC	CASSLSRAGLNSYNEQFF
TRBJ2-1	.	15	TRBV18	.	TGTGCCAGCTCACCAATCCAGGGTGTAGTCAATGAGCAGTTCTTC	CASSPIQGVVNEQFF
TRBJ1-2	.	13	TRBV5-1	.	TGCGCCAGCAGCTTGGAGGCGGTTCATGGCTACACCTTC	CASSLEAVHGYTF
TRBJ2-1	.	14	TRBV4-1	TRBD2	TGCGCCAGCAGCCAAGTCCCGGGGGGCAATGAGCAGTTCTTC	CASSQVPGGNEQFF
TRBJ2-1	.	19	TRBV10-1	.	TGCGCCAGCAGTAACACCCTGGTTACAGGCCCGAGCTCCTACAATGAGCAGTTCTTC	CASSNTLVTGPSSYNEQFF
TRBJ2-1	.	15	TRBV19	.	TGTGCCACTTCGGAGAGACCAAGCTCCTACAATGAGCAGTTCTTC	CATSERPSSYNEQFF
TRBJ1-6	.	15	TRBV7-2	TRBD1	TGTGCCAGCAGCTCTACCGGGACAGGAGCCTCACCCCTCCACTTT	CASSSTGTGASPLHF
TRBJ2-3	.	14	TRBV27	.	TGTGCCAGCAGCCCCGGGTCACGGCAAGATACGCAGTATTTT	CASSPGSRQDTQYF
TRBJ2-2	.	14	TRBV2	TRBD1	TGTGCCAGTCAGGGACAGGTGAACACCGGGGAGCTGTTTTTT	CASQGQVNTGELFF
TRBJ2-7	few	15	TRBV7-6	.	TGTGCCAGCAGCCCTGTCCGCGACAGGATCTACGAGCAGTACTTC	CASSPVRDRIYEQYF
TRBJ2-6	.	15	TRBV6-4	.	TGTGCCAGCAGTGACCAGGGGACCGGGGCCAACGTCCTGACTTTC	CASSDQGTGANVLTF
TRBJ2-6	.	14	TRBV11-2	.	TGTGCCAGTATGACAGTCTCTGGGGCCAACGTCCTGACTTTC	CASMTVSGANVLTF
TRBJ2-5	.	14	TRBV7-9	.	TGTGCCAGCAGCCCCGCCGGGACACAGAACTGGGTCGACTTC	CASSPAGTQNWVDF
TRBJ1-6	.	15	TRBV2	TRBD1	TGTGCCAGCAGACCCGGGACAGGACCTAATTCACCCCTCCACTTT	CASRPGTGPNSPLHF
TRBJ1-2	.	13	TRBV28	TRBD1	TGTGCCAGCAGCCTGACAGGGGTATATGGCTACACCTTC	CASSLTGVYGYTF
TRBJ1-1	.	15	TRBV19	.	TGTGCCAGTAGTACCCTCCTTCAAGGGGACACTGAAGCTTTCTTT	CASSTLLQGDTEAFF
TRBJ1-1	.	16	TRBV28	TRBD1	TGTGCCAGCAGTGAACCTCAGGGGGCGGGTAACACTGAAGCTTTCTTT	CASSEPQGAGNTEAFF
TRBJ1-3	.	17	TRBV19	TRBD1	TGTGCCAGTAGACGCCGGGACAGGGACCGCTCTGGAAACACCATATATTTT	CASRRRDRDRSGNTIYF
TRBJ1-4	.	14	TRBV6-5	.	TGTGCCAGCAACACGGACAGAGTCAATGAAAAACTGTTTTTT	CASNTDRVNEKLFF
TRBJ2-1	once	16	TRBV5-4	.	TGTGCCAGCAGTCCACCTAGCACCAGCTCCTACAATGAGCAGTTCTTC	CASSPPSTSSYNEQFF
TRBJ1-5	.	16	TRBV6-1	.	TGTGCCAGCAGTCAAGACACGTTTTATAGCAATCAGCCCCAGCATTTT	CASSQDTFYSNQPQHF
TRBJ1-3	few	15	TRBV19	.	TGTGCCAGTAGTAGCACCGGGGGGATCGGAAACACCATATATTTT	CASSSTGGIGNTIYF
TRBJ1-5	few	16	TRBV10-1	.	TGCGCCAGCAGTGAGTCCCCGGGAATGAGCAATCAGCCCCAGCATTTT	CASSESPGMSNQPQHF
TRBJ2-1	.	13	TRBV6-5	.	TGTGCCAGCAGAGGCGGGGCTTACAATGAGCAGTTCTTC	CASRGGAYNEQFF
TRBJ2-7	.	15	TRBV5-1	TRBD1	TGCGCCAGCAGCTCCACCGGGACAGGGGGCTACGAGCAGTACTTC	CASSSTGTGGYEQYF
TRBJ2-3	.	14	TRBV7-2	TRBD1	TGTGCCAGCAGCTCCGCTGACAGGGCAAATACGCAGTATTTT	CASSSADRANTQYF
TRBJ2-7	.	14	TRBV2	TRBD1	TGTGCCAGCCTCTACCGGGACAGGTCCTACGAGCAGTACTTC	CASLYRDRSYEQYF
TRBJ2-7	.	19	TRBV19	TRBD2	TGTGCCAGTAGTATCGGCCCCCGACTAGCGGCGCTAGACTCCTACGAGCAGTACTTC	CASSIGPRLAALDSYEQYF
TRBJ2-2	.	15	TRBV18	.	TGTGCCAGCTCACCATCCAGGGCGAACACCGGGGAGCTGTTTTTT	CASSPSRANTGELFF
TRBJ2-5	.	15	TRBV5-4	TRBD1	TGTGCCAGCAGGTCGCTCTCGACAGGGGAAGAGACCCAGTACTTC	CASRSLSTGEETQYF
TRBJ1-1	.	15	TRBV5-8	TRBD1	TGTGCCAGCAGCTACGGGGGGACAGGGAACACTGAAGCTTTCTTT	CASSYGGTGNTEAFF
TRBJ2-1	.	18	TRBV5-4	TRBD1	TGTGCCAGCACCCAGAGGGGACCCGGGACAGGGGTATACAATGAGCAGTTCTTC	CASTQRGPGTGVYNEQFF
TRBJ2-4	few	13	TRBV5-6	.	TGTGCCAGCAGCTTGGTGTCCCTCCCTGTTCAGTACTTC	CASSLVSLPVQYF
TRBJ2-1	.	15	TRBV27	TRBD2	TGTGCCAGCAGTTTATCCAGCGGGACTCCTGGGGAGCAGTTCTTC	CASSLSSGTPGEQFF